This T cell receptor (beta chain) was recovered during a study of OX40 agonist ivuxolimab in advanced cancers. TCRdb keeps only in-frame clones here, not all; method: immunoSEQ multiplex PCR. There are about 67,000 clones in the sample; around 87% occur only once, and about 4.1% lies in the top ten. Study outcomes and limitations: The CD4+ and CD8+ T cells in the blood had expanded clonally by week 6 at 0.1 to 3.0 mg/kg.

About this clone: Its matching antigen is unknown.

After removal of 4 bases from V and 3 bases from J, the junction contained 12 bases not matched to a gene. Per the germline V gene, CDR1 is SGHTS and CDR2 is YDEGEE. There are 17 residues in the CDR3. This clonotype originated in an adult with an advanced solid tumor such as melanoma, head and neck, liver or kidney cancer. The sample in question was CD4+ or CD8+ T cells sorted from blood, obtained in a trial of the OX40 agonist ivuxolimab. J is TRBJ1-4 and V is TRBV5-8; 7 bases are a match to TRBD1. In DNA, the CDR3 is TGTGCCAGCAGCACCGTACTCTATGGGACAGCTAATGAAAAACTGTTTTTT. Its protein product is CASSTVLYGTANEKLFF.